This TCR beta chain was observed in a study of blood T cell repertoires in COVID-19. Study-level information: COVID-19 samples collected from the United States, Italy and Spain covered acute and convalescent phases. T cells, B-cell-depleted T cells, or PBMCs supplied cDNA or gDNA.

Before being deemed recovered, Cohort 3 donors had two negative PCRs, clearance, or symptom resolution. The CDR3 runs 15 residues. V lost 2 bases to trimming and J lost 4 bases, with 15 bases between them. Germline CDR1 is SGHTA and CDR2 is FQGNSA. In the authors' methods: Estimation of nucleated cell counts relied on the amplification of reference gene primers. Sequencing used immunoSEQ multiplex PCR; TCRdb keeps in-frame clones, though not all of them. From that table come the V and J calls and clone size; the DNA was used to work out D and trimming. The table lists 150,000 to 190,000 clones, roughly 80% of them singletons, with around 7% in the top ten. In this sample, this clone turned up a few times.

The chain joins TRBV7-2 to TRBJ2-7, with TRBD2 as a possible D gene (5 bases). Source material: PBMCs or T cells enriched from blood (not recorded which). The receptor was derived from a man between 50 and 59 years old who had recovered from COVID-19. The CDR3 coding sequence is TGTGCCAGCAGCTTAAGTCGAGGGAGTACTTACGAGCAGTACTTC. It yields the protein CASSLSRGSTYEQYF. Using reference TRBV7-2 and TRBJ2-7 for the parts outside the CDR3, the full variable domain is GAGVSQSPSNKVTEKGKDVELRCDPISGHTALYWYRQSLGQGLEFLIYFQGNSAPDKSGLPSDRFSAERTGGSVSTLTIQRTQQEDSAVYLCASSLSRGSTYEQYFGPGTRLTVT.